The table lists the clone carrying this TCR beta chain with a few counts. The data originate from a study of T-cell reconstitution after alpha-beta-depleted transplantation in children. The germline V and J ends were trimmed by 1 base and 0 bases, with 13 bases remaining between them. Germline CDR1 is LGHDT and CDR2 is YNNKEL (reference sequence). The CDR3 loop spans 17 amino acids. For TCRbeta, the library was prepared with unique molecular identifiers. A single record per CDR3 protein comes from TCRdb applying MiXCR to the PCR reads. This sample has hundreds of thousands of distinct CDR3 sequences, with around 16% found just once.

The chain joins TRBV3-1 to TRBJ1-3, with D unclear. The sample here was PBMCs from the stem cell graft donor, taken from the stem cell graft. This TCR derives from a human donor who donated a stem cell graft to a child with acute myeloid leukemia. The CDR3, as DNA: TGTGCCAGCAGCCAAGCTGCCCTGAAGGTCTCTGGAAACACCATATATTTT. Translation: CASSQAALKVSGNTIYF.